The 16 T cell receptor beta chains given below trace back to one sample, sequenced in a study of T-cell reconstitution after alpha-beta-depleted transplantation in children. The TCRbeta library incorporated unique molecular identifiers. A single record per CDR3 protein comes from TCRdb applying MiXCR to the PCR reads. The data show more than 450,000 distinct CDR3 sequences, about 17% seen once. The specimen comprised PBMCs from the stem cell graft donor, sampled from the stem cell graft. The receptor set was obtained from a human donor who donated a stem cell graft to a child with acute lymphoblastic leukemia.

The sample holds a few counts of this clonotype. The chain combines TRBV15 with TRBJ2-7, with D possibly being TRBD1 (6 bases). CDR1 and CDR2 (germline): LNHNV, YYDKDF (reference sequence). Deletions cut 3 bases from V and 6 bases from J, with 12 bases between. This CDR3 is built from 13 residues. CDR3 DNA: TGTGCCACCAGCAGGGGGGCATCGGGCGAGCAGTACTTC. Protein product: CATSRGASGEQYF.

J is TRBJ2-7 and V is TRBV5-1; either TRBD1 or TRBD2 may fit D (5 bases each). CDR1 and CDR2 from the germline V gene are SGHRS and YFSETQ. The ends were cut back, 8 bases at V and 5 bases at J, with 20 bases in the middle. This CDR3 comprises 14 residues. CDR3: CASSSTGTYHEQYF. In DNA form, the CDR3 reads TGCGCCAGTTCTTCGACGGGGACCTACCACGAGCAGTACTTC.

This chain links TRBV6-1 with TRBJ2-7; TRBD1 matches 9 bases. The trim removed 1 base at V and 2 bases at J, leaving 3 bases unmatched. CDR3 length: 15 amino acids. Germline V lookup: CDR1 MNHNS, CDR2 SASEGT. The CDR3 region is CASSEGTGAAYEQYF. As DNA, the CDR3 is TGTGCCAGCAGTGAAGGGACAGGGGCTGCCTACGAGCAGTACTTC.

The rearrangement uses TRBV11-2 and TRBJ2-1, with 12 bases lining up with TRBD2. The CDR3 loop spans 16 amino acids. CDR1 and CDR2 from the germline V gene are SGHAT and FQNNGV. J lost 5 bases, V lost 3 bases, and 5 bases had no gene match. CDR3 DNA: TGTGCCAGCAGCTTGACTAGCGGGAGTCGTGACAATGAGCAGTTCTTC. Its translation: CASSLTSGSRDNEQFF.

This clonotype was seen a handful of times. The genes are TRBV20-1 and TRBJ2-5, with D perhaps TRBD1 (5 bases). This CDR3 has 14 amino acids. Germline V gene lookup returns CDR1 DFQATT and CDR2 SNEGSKA (reference sequence). With 5 bases removed from V and 2 bases from J, the gap between germline ends came to 15 bases. Here the CDR3 reads CSAFLPRGQETQYF. CDR3 coding DNA: TGCAGTGCTTTTCTCCCAAGGGGTCAAGAGACCCAGTACTTC.

For the CDR3, the DNA is TGTGCCAGCAGCTTAATCGGTTCCCGGGATGAGCAGTTCTTC. Translating it yields CASSLIGSRDEQFF. The chain uses TRBV7-3 and TRBJ2-1; D uncertain. Germline-derived CDR1 and CDR2 are SGHTA and FQGTGA. Trimming cost V 1 base and J 8 bases, with 12 bases left between them. The CDR3 is made up of 14 amino acids.

This clonotype appeared a few times. The chain is built from TRBV9 and TRBJ2-7; 11 positions match TRBD1. The junction had 5 bases not matched to a gene; V was cut back by 7 bases and J by 2 bases. Germline V gives CDR1 SGDLS, CDR2 YYNGEE. The CDR3 has 14 residues. The CDR3 sequence: CASGLGQGAYEQYF. For the CDR3, the DNA is TGTGCCAGCGGATTGGGACAGGGGGCCTACGAGCAGTACTTC.

This chain joins TRBV7-8 and TRBJ2-7; D unclear. The CDR3 totals 12 residues. Between the trimmed V and J ends, which lost 5 bases and 2 bases, there was a span of 7 bases. Germline V gene sequence: CDR1 SGHVS, CDR2 FQNEAQ. CDR3 nucleotides: TGTGCCAGCAGCATTGGACCCTACGAGCAGTACTTC. It is translated as CASSIGPYEQYF.

The CDR3 nucleotides are TGCGCCAGCAGCCAAGATCTTCGGGGGTCCTATGGCTACACCTTC. This codes for CASSQDLRGSYGYTF. The gene calls are TRBV4-1 and TRBJ1-2, with a weak D call TRBD1 (5 bases). Trimming removed 0 bases at V and 4 bases at J, with 12 bases between. This CDR3 region has 15 residues. Germline values: CDR1 MGHRA, CDR2 YSYEKL.

The chain couples TRBV4-1 to TRBJ1-1, with 7 positions matching TRBD1. V lost 4 bases, J lost 0 bases, and 8 bases stayed unmatched. CDR3 length equals 16 residues. The germline V gene encodes CDR1 MGHRA and CDR2 YSYEKL. This CDR3 reads CASSPKSGTVNTEAFF. The CDR3 DNA follows: TGCGCCAGCAGCCCGAAATCCGGGACAGTGAACACTGAAGCTTTCTTT.

V usage is TRBV30 and J usage is TRBJ2-5; 8 nucleotides match TRBD1. Per germline, CDR1 GTSNPN and CDR2 SVGIG (reference sequence). CDR3 size: 14 residues. V was pared by 3 bases and J by 10 bases, with 13 bases of the junction left unmatched. CDR3 protein: CAWRAAGGLGDQYF. CDR3 nucleotides: TGTGCCTGGAGGGCGGCAGGGGGCCTTGGGGACCAGTACTTC. Filled out from reference TRBV30 and TRBJ2-5, the complete variable domain reads SQTIHQWPATLVQPVGSPLSLECTVEGTSNPNLYWYRQAAGRGLQLLFYSVGIGQISSEVPQNLSASRPQDRQFILSSKKLLLSDSGFYLCAWRAAGGLGDQYFGPGTRLLVL.

This clonotype has only a few counts. The chain uses TRBV5-1 and TRBJ1-1; no definite D call. The CDR3 has 13 amino acids. Germline-derived CDR1 and CDR2 are SGHRS and YFSETQ. The V and J ends lost 5 bases and 0 bases respectively, with 8 bases between them. For the CDR3, the DNA is TGCGCCAGCAGTTATAACTTGAACACTGAAGCTTTCTTT. The encoded protein is CASSYNLNTEAFF.

This clonotype occurred a few times. The chain couples TRBV6-1 to TRBJ1-1, with D possibly being TRBD1 (5 bases). CDR3 length equals 17 residues. Trimming shortened V by 6 bases and J by 0 bases, and 20 bases separated the two germline ends. In germline, CDR1 is MNHNS, CDR2 SASEGT. The chain's CDR3 is CASSSTITGLLNTEAFF. In DNA form, the CDR3 reads TGTGCCAGCAGCTCCACCATAACGGGGCTTTTGAACACTGAAGCTTTCTTT.

The chain recombines TRBV3-1 with TRBJ2-5, with D perhaps matching TRBD1 (6 bases). CDR1 is LGHDT, CDR2 YNNKEL, per germline (reference sequence). With 1 base removed from V and 5 bases from J, the gap between germline ends came to 14 bases. The CDR3 spans 15 residues. Here the CDR3 DNA reads TGTGCCAGCAGCCAAGTGTCTGGGGGCGAGGAGACCCAGTACTTC. It codes for CASSQVSGGEETQYF.

The sample holds many counts of this clonotype. The chain recombines TRBV5-1 with TRBJ2-7; D ambiguous. The CDR3 has 14 residues. The ends were cut back, 0 bases at V and 0 bases at J, with 7 bases in the middle. Germline V gene sequence: CDR1 SGHRS, CDR2 YFSETQ. The CDR3 bases are TGCGCCAGCAGCTTGGAGGCTAGCTCCTACGAGCAGTACTTC. Protein: CASSLEASSYEQYF.

The V and J genes are TRBV5-1 and TRBJ1-1; 7 nucleotides agree with TRBD1. The J segment lost 11 bases and the V segment lost 4 bases, leaving 11 bases of the junction unmatched. CDR1 is SGHRS and CDR2 is YFSETQ in the germline V gene. The CDR3 extends over 13 amino acids. The CDR3 region is CASSRGDSPRAFF. The CDR3 region has the DNA TGCGCCAGCAGCCGGGGGGACAGCCCCCGGGCTTTCTTT.